The clone carrying this TCR beta chain showed up just a few times. This sample was taken from a study of blood T cell repertoires in COVID-19. At the level of the study: The cDNA or gDNA used as material had been derived from T cells, B-cell-depleted T cells, or PBMCs.

Only in-frame clones appear in the TCRdb table, and some are missing; sequencing was by immunoSEQ multiplex PCR. The table has 200,000 to 300,000 clones, just under 85% seen once; the top ten hold roughly 9.8%. Germline V CDR1 and CDR2: SGHVS, FQNEAQ. V was pared by 5 bases and J by 1 base, with 21 bases between. This CDR3 has 17 amino acids. This receptor was identified in a man older than 75 with acute or convalescent COVID-19. The chain joins TRBV7-8 to TRBJ2-7, with D possibly being TRBD2 (6 bases). Sequenced sample: peripheral blood. In nucleotides, the CDR3 is TGTGCCAGCAGCATGACCGGGACTCGCTGGGTTTCCTACGAGCAGTACTTC. This translates into CASSMTGTRWVSYEQYF. Variable domain in full (rest from reference TRBV7-8 and TRBJ2-7): GAGVSQSPRYKVAKRGQDVALRCDPISGHVSLFWYQQALGQGPEFLTYFQNEAQLDKSGLPSDRFFAERPEGSVSTLKIQRTQQEDSAVYLCASSMTGTRWVSYEQYFGPGTRLTVT.